A selection of T cell receptor beta chains follows, all from one sample in a study of shared clonotypes between healthy human individuals. Only in-frame clones appear in the TCRdb table, and some are missing; sequencing was by immunoSEQ multiplex PCR. This table has approximately 2,000,000 clones, roughly 95% appearing once. Sequencing was done on a sample of naive CD8+ T cells from PBMCs. The receptors originated from a man aged 18 to 29 in good health. Some clones in this sample may be carry-over from other donors' samples. Each CDR3 is given without its conserved first and last residue. The size of a clone is reported for some rows only, either as once, few or many, or as a class for expanded clones.

TRBV5-6	-	ASSYSKETQY
TRBV29-1	-	SVRTGSNEQF
TRBV10-3	-	AISSPEYSGNTIY
TRBV5-6	-	ASSGKTDSYNEQF
TRBV5-1	-	ASSRNKLDRGARAEAF
TRBV28	-	ASTNTGPPYEQY
TRBV5-1	-	ASSSDGGITDTQY
TRBV4-3	-	ASSQDPSGSSYNEQF
TRBV7-9	-	ASRPGIPFGAF
TRBV27	-	ASSTGTSGRAEQF
TRBV4-1	-	ASSLAVGVSANTGELF
TRBV6-5	-	ASSYGGRGTEAF
TRBV7-8	-	ASSLGIQETQY
TRBV30	-	AWKVQGTYNSPLH
TRBV4-1	once	ASSQIGPVTHEQY
TRBV18	-	ASSPSRDRRGHEKLF